The entry below describes one TCR beta chain. This record comes from a study of long-term antiretroviral therapy in people with HIV. At survey level, the immunoSEQ assay was run in its v3.0 version. The data were produced by immunoSEQ multiplex PCR, yet TCRdb's version contains in-frame clones alone and is incomplete. This table has 17,000 or so clones, over 75% appearing once. Looked up from germline, CDR1 is SEHNR and CDR2 is FQNEAQ (reference sequence). The V gene lost 6 bases and the J gene lost 0 bases, with 12 bases spanning the gap. The CDR3 covers 16 residues. The TCR sequence derives from a man aged 18 to 35 with HIV. V gene TRBV7-9 combines with J gene TRBJ2-6; D not certain. This specimen consisted of unsorted PBMCs, obtained 0.1 years before starting antiretroviral therapy. The CDR3 bases are TGTGCCAGCAGTGTAGGCAGGAGCTCTGGGGCCAACGTCCTGACTTTC. Its translation: CASSVGRSSGANVLTF.